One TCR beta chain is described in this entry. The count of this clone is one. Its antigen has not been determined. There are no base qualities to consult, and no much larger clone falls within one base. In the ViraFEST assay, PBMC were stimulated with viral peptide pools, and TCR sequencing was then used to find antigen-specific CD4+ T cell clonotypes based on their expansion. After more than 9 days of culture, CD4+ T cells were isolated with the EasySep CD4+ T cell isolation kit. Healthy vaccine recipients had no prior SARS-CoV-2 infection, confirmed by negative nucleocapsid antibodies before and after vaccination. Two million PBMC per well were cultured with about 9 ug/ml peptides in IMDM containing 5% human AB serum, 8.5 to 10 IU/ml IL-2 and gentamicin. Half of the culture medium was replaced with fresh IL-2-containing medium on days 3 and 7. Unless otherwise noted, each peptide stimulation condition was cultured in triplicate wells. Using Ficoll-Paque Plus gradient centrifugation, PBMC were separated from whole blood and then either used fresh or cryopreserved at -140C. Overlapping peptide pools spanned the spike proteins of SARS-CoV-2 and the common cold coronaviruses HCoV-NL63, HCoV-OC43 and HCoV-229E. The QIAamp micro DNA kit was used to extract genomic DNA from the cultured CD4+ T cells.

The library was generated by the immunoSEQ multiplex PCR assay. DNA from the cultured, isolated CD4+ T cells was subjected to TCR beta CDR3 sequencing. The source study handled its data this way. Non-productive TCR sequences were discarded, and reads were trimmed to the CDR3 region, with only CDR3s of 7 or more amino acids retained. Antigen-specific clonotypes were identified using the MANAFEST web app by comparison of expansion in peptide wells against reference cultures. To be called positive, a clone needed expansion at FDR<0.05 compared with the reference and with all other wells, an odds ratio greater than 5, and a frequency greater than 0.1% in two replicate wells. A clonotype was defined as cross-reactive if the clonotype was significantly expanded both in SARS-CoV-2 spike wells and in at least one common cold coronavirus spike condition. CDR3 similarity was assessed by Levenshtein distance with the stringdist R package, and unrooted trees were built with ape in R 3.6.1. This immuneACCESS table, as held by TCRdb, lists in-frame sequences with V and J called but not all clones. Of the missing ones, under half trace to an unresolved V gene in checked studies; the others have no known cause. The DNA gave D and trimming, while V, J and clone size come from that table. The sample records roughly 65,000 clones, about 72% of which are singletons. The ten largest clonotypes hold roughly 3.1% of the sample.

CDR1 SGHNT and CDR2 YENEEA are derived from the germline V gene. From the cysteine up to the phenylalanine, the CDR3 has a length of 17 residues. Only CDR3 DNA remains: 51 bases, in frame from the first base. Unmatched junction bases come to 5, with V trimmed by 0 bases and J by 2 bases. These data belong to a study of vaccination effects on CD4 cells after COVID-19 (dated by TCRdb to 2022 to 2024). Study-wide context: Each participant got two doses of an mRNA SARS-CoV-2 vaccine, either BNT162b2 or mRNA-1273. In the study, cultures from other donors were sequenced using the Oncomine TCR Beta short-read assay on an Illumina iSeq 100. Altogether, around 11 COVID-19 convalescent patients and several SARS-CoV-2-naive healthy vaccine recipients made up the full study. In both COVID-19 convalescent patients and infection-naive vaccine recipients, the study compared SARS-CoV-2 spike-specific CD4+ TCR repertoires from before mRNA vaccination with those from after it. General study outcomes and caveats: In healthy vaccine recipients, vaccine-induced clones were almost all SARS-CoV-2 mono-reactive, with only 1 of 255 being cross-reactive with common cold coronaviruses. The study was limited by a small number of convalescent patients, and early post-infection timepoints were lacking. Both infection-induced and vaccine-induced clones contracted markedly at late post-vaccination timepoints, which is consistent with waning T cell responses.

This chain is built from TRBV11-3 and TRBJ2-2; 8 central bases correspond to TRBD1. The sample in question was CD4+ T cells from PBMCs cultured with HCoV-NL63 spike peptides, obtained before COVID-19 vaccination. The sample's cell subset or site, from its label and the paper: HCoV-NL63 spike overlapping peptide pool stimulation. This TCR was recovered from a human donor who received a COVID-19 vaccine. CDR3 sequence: CASSLDLGQANTGELFF. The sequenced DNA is TGTGCCAGCAGCTTAGATCTGGGACAGGCTAACACCGGGGAGCTGTTTTTT.